The clone carrying this T cell receptor (beta chain) was recorded a few times. Its antigen is not identified. The entry originates in a study of cytomegalovirus exposure and HLA in healthy donors. Study results and limitations: Relative to equally common others, HLA-associated TCR beta chains showed greater clonal expansion in a later analysis. It was reportedly the case that the classifier diagnosed cytomegalovirus status with high specificity and sensitivity.

A multiplex PCR was run with 60 Vbeta primers and 13 Jbeta primers. Assay used: immunoSEQ multiplex PCR; TCRdb lists only in-frame clones, some missing. Found here are 100,000 to 150,000 clones, about 85% of them singletons; the top ten hold around 1.7%. Between the trimmed V and J ends, which lost 3 bases and 7 bases, there was a span of 4 bases. The CDR3 is made up of 10 amino acids. Germline V lookup: CDR1 SGDLS, CDR2 YYNGEE. The chain carries TRBV9 and TRBJ1-2; no reliable D call. Sequenced input: PBMCs. This TCR was recovered from a boy younger than 18 in good health and CMV-seronegative. CDR3 loop: CASSGPGYTF. The DNA for the CDR3 is TGTGCCAGCAGCGGGCCTGGCTACACCTTC.